The TCR beta chain described here comes from a study of T cells in localized non-small cell lung cancer. Findings and caveats of the study: Tumor showed lower T cell clonality than uninvolved adjacent lung, where it was highest. Analysis by sequencing included only one tumor region, so heterogeneity remains possible. Blood T cell density predicted longer survival; adjacent-lung clonality, shorter. Turning up in adjacent lung were a median approximately 57 of the top 100 tumor clones.

This clone has only one observation. Its antigen is undetermined. CDR1 and CDR2 from the germline V gene are MNHEY and SMNVEV (reference sequence). The CDR3 runs 14 residues. V lost 5 bases, J lost 9 bases, and 17 bases lay in between. Generated by immunoSEQ multiplex PCR, the TCRdb table keeps only in-frame clones and is missing some. The sample includes tens of thousands of clones, about nine tenths of them seen just once. Sequences were derived from PBMCs, sampled before any cancer treatment. The chain joins TRBV27 to TRBJ2-4; possibly TRBD1 for D (5 bases). This clonotype originated in a man aged 35 to 69 with stage II squamous cell lung carcinoma. CDR3 nucleotide sequence: TGTGCCAGCAGTCCTAATGCAGGGTACACCATTCAGTACTTC. It is translated as CASSPNAGYTIQYF.